This TCR beta chain was captured by sequencing in a study of shared T cell receptors in the human thymus. Produced via immunoSEQ multiplex PCR; TCRdb's table is partial and in-frame only. The sample gives tens of thousands of clones, about 95% of which show up once; roughly 0.033% is in the top ten. This clone was recorded once. The CDR3 runs to 19 residues. V lost 2 bases and J lost 2; bases outside the gene matches: 12. Germline values: CDR1 SGHTA, CDR2 FQGNSA. This receptor was identified in a human donor. Sequencing was done on a sample of thymocytes. This chain links TRBV7-2 with TRBJ2-1, with 10 bases lining up with TRBD2. Written as DNA, the CDR3 is TGTGCCAGCAGCTTACGGGATAGCGGGGGGCCGCAAACCTACAATGAGCAGTTCTTC. Protein product: CASSLRDSGGPQTYNEQFF.